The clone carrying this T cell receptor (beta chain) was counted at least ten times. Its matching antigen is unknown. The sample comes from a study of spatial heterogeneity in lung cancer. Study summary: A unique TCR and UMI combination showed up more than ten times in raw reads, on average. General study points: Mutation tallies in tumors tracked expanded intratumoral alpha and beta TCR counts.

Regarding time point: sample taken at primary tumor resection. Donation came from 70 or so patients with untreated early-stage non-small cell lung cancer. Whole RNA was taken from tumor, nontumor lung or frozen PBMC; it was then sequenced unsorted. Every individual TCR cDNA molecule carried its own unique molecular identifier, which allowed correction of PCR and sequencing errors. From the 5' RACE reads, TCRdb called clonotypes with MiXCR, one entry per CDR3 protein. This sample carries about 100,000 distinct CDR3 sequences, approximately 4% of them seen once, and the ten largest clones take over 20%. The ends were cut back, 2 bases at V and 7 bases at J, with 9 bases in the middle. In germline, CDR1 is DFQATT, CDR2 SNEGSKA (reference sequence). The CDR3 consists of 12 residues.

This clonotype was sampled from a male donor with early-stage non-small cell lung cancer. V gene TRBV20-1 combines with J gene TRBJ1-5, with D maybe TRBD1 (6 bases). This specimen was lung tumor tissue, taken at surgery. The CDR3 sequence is CSARTGGQPQHF. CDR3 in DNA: TGCAGTGCTAGAACGGGGGGCCAGCCCCAGCATTTT.